The subject of this entry is one T cell receptor (beta chain). It is unclear where the CDR3 begins or ends on the DNA, so no DNA is shown, and the CDR3 is as TCRdb lists it. Patients selected for sequencing had displayed CD8+CD57+ cell expansion by flow cytometry. The enrolled patients all had severe acquired aplastic anemia. CDR3 and TCR beta VDJ profiling relied on a genomic DNA template. One entry per CDR3 protein, called by TCRdb with MiXCR from the reads. The sample has 200,000 to 300,000 distinct CDR3 sequences, approximately 79% seen once. This sample was included in a study of CD8+CD57+ T cells in acquired aplastic anemia. The CDR3 sequence runs 15 residues, both termini included. Germline V lookup: CDR1 SGHVT, CDR2 SQSDAQ.

Sequencing input: sorted CD4+, CD8+, or CD8+CD57+ T cells (not recorded which) from PBMCs. The J gene is TRBJ1-1, the V gene TRBV7-4; the DNA was not compared with TRBD1, the D call given in the table. This clonotype originated in a human donor with aplastic anemia. The CDR3 sequence: CASSVLGGLAQAPFF.